A selection of T cell receptor beta chains follows, all from one sample in a study of Ad26.COV2.S vaccination and SARS-CoV-2 variants. Repertoires were generated with immunoSEQ multiplex PCR, while TCRdb's copy carries only in-frame clones and drops some. The sample consists of roughly 320,000 clones, 86% of them appearing once. The sample here was peripheral blood, taken in a trial of Ad26.COV2.S vaccine versus placebo. The receptors shown here come from a person aged 18-65 years who received the Ad26.COV2.S COVID-19 vaccine or a placebo. Both conserved end residues are part of each CDR3. The D gene is left open where the match is weak. The size field is filled for only some rows; it gives once, few, many or a size class.

d_gene	j_gene	v_gene	abundance	CDR3aa	CDR3nt
TRBD1	TRBJ2-1	TRBV18	-	CASSPFGQGAYNEQFF	TGTGCCAGCTCACCATTTGGACAGGGAGCCTACAATGAGCAGTTCTTC
TRBD1	TRBJ2-2	TRBV10-2	-	CASRGDRDVAGELFF	TGCGCCAGCAGGGGTGACAGGGACGTGGCCGGGGAGCTGTTTTTT
TRBD2	TRBJ2-3	TRBV3-1/TRBV3-2	-	CASSTRLAGRLATQYF	TGTGCCAGCAGCACCAGACTAGCGGGGAGACTGGCTACGCAGTATTTT
-	TRBJ1-1	TRBV2	-	CASSEEGGAVHTEAFF	TGTGCCAGCAGTGAAGAAGGGGGGGCGGTTCACACTGAAGCTTTCTTT
-	TRBJ2-3	TRBV4-3	-	CASSRGSEENTDTQYF	TGCGCCAGCAGCCGGGGTAGCGAGGAAAACACAGATACGCAGTATTTT
-	TRBJ1-5	TRBV7-2	-	CASSRPGYNQPQHF	TGTGCCAGCAGCCGGCCTGGGTACAATCAGCCCCAGCATTTT
-	TRBJ1-1	TRBV18	-	CASSPQGLDTEAFF	TGTGCCAGCTCACCACAGGGTTTAGATACTGAAGCTTTCTTT
-	TRBJ2-5	TRBV9	-	CASSEDQTRTQYF	TGTGCCAGCAGCGAGGACCAGACCAGGACCCAGTACTTC
-	TRBJ1-2	TRBV14	-	CASSQSGYGYTF	TGTGCCAGCAGCCAGTCGGGCTATGGCTACACCTTC
-	TRBJ1-2	TRBV2	-	CASSESRTIRGGYTF	TGTGCCAGCAGTGAAAGTAGGACGATCAGAGGCGGCTACACCTTC
TRBD1	TRBJ1-2	TRBV19	-	CASSMVPGRGNYGYTF	TGTGCCAGTAGTATGGTTCCCGGCAGGGGGAACTATGGCTACACCTTC
-	TRBJ1-2	TRBV18	once	CASSPQHSSYGYTF	TGTGCCAGCTCACCACAGCACAGCTCCTATGGCTACACCTTC
TRBD1	TRBJ1-5	TRBV27	-	CASSFNTGTGLHF	TGTGCCAGCAGTTTCAATACCGGGACAGGTCTGCATTTT
TRBD2	TRBJ2-7	TRBV19	once	CASSIQTSGEQYF	TGTGCCAGTAGTATCCAGACTAGCGGCGAGCAGTACTTC
-	TRBJ2-1	TRBV24-1	-	CATSAQGYEQFF	TGTGCCACCAGTGCCCAGGGATATGAGCAGTTCTTC
TRBD1	TRBJ1-1	TRBV6-5	-	CASSSREGADTEAFF	TGTGCCAGCAGTTCAAGAGAGGGGGCGGACACTGAAGCTTTCTTT
TRBD1	TRBJ2-1	TRBV19	-	CASSIGGGTGSSYNEQFF	TGTGCCAGTAGTATAGGGGGCGGGACAGGGAGCTCCTACAATGAGCAGTTCTTC
TRBD1	TRBJ1-1	TRBV12-5	-	CASGLVPPTGHIPEAFF	TGTGCTAGTGGTTTGGTACCCCCGACAGGGCATATTCCTGAAGCTTTCTTT
TRBD2	TRBJ2-5	TRBV4-2	once	CASSRQASGGETQYF	TGTGCCAGCAGCCGGCAGGCTAGCGGGGGAGAGACCCAGTACTTC
TRBD2	TRBJ2-7	TRBV30	-	CAWIFNKDSGGEQYF	TGTGCCTGGATCTTCAATAAGGATTCGGGGGGCGAGCAGTACTTC
TRBD1	TRBJ1-5	TRBV5-8	-	CASSLDQGGSQPQHF	TGTGCCAGCAGCTTGGACCAGGGGGGGAGTCAGCCCCAGCATTTT
-	TRBJ1-2	TRBV29-1	-	CSVEVARAYGYTF	TGCAGCGTTGAGGTGGCACGCGCTTATGGCTACACCTTC
TRBD1	TRBJ2-5	TRBV7-8	-	CASSLGIRDRGRETQYF	TGTGCCAGCAGCTTAGGTATTCGGGACAGGGGACGAGAGACCCAGTACTTC
-	TRBJ2-5	TRBV19	-	CASRRTDQETQYF	TGTGCCAGTAGAAGGACAGACCAAGAGACCCAGTACTTC
TRBD2	TRBJ2-3	TRBV7-9	-	CASSVTSGGTDTQYF	TGTGCCAGCAGCGTGACTAGCGGGGGAACAGATACGCAGTATTTT
TRBD1	TRBJ2-2	TRBV6-5	-	CASSYTGGFFTGELFF	TGTGCCAGCAGTTACACAGGGGGATTTTTCACCGGGGAGCTGTTTTTT
TRBD1	TRBJ2-7	TRBV7-8	-	CASSRRQGTQQYF	TGTGCCAGCAGCCGAAGACAGGGTACGCAGCAGTACTTC
-	TRBJ1-1	TRBV30	-	CAWSPPYRDTEAFF	TGTGCCTGGAGTCCCCCGTATCGGGACACTGAAGCTTTCTTT
-	TRBJ2-3	TRBV29-1	-	CSVGWSDTQYF	TGCAGCGTTGGTTGGTCAGATACGCAGTATTTT
-	TRBJ2-2	TRBV18	-	CASSHRVRETGSPANTGELFF	TGTGCCAGCTCACACAGAGTCCGCGAGACAGGATCACCCGCGAACACCGGGGAGCTGTTTTTT
TRBD2	TRBJ2-1	TRBV6-5	-	CASRTGLAWYNEQFF	TGTGCCAGCAGGACTGGACTAGCGTGGTACAATGAGCAGTTCTTC
-	TRBJ2-5	TRBV5-8	once	CASSPTRGHIRETQYF	TGTGCCAGCAGCCCTACCAGGGGCCACATTCGGGAGACCCAGTACTTC
-	TRBJ2-6	TRBV3-1/TRBV3-2	-	CASSQSGANVLTF	TGTGCCAGCAGCCAAAGTGGGGCCAACGTCCTGACTTTC
TRBD1	TRBJ1-2	TRBV18	-	CASSPSLSSTGYGYTF	TGTGCCAGCTCACCCTCCCTATCGTCGACAGGGTATGGCTACACCTTC
-	TRBJ2-5	TRBV3-1/TRBV3-2	-	CASSQEIGRQETQYF	TGTGCCAGCAGCCAAGAAATCGGGCGGCAAGAGACCCAGTACTTC
-	TRBJ1-1	TRBV6-5	-	CASSRASQGTEAFF	TGTGCCAGCAGCCGGGCCTCCCAGGGGACTGAAGCTTTCTTT
-	TRBJ1-6	TRBV4-1	-	CASRAAFGGHNSPLHF	TGCGCCAGCAGAGCCGCTTTCGGGGGCCATAATTCACCCCTCCACTTT
-	TRBJ1-3	TRBV10-2	-	CASSESPLEVSGNTIYF	TGCGCCAGCAGTGAGAGCCCTTTAGAAGTCTCTGGAAACACCATATATTTT
-	TRBJ1-1	TRBV7-3	many	CASSLNGRNTEAFF	TGTGCCAGCAGCTTAAATGGTAGGAACACTGAAGCTTTCTTT
TRBD1	TRBJ1-2	TRBV7-9	-	CASTIQGIYGYTF	TGTGCCAGCACTATACAGGGGATCTATGGCTACACCTTC
TRBD1	TRBJ1-2	TRBV3-1/TRBV3-2	once	CASSQALPQGAGGYTF	TGTGCCAGCAGCCAAGCGCTACCTCAGGGGGCCGGGGGCTACACCTTC
TRBD2	TRBJ2-7	TRBV2	-	CASLEGGLAGYEQYF	TGTGCCAGCCTCGAAGGGGGGCTAGCGGGTTACGAGCAGTACTTC